This T cell receptor beta chain was found in a study of blood T cell repertoires in COVID-19 (dated by TCRdb to about 2020). Some background on the complete study: Samples from collaborators originated in the United States, Italy and Spain and spanned both the acute and convalescent phases of COVID-19. Sample metadata almost always included a de-identified subject ID, COVID-19 status, age in years and sex. The prospective study material was composed of cDNA or gDNA derived from T cells, B-cell-depleted T cells, or PBMCs. Samples came from the ongoing ImmuneRACE study (first 160 participants) plus 1,254 subjects from 6 global collaborators. HLA class I and class II types, where available, came from metadata supplied by the sample provider rather than from assay-based typing. The dataset comprised deeply sampled blood TCRbeta repertoires from subjects exposed to, actively infected with, or recovered from COVID-19. The repertoires were released in a freely available public database meant as a resource for research on the immune response to SARS-CoV-2.

The collaborating institutions used their own protocols to collect whole blood in K2EDTA tubes. For TCRbeta analysis, collaborator samples were shipped as frozen whole blood, as isolated PBMCs, or as DNA extracted from either sample type. This clone was seen a single time. Its antigen remains undetermined. One base away there is no much larger clone; base qualities are not given. General findings and caveats noted by the study authors: The quantity of clinical and demographic metadata differed by source and by participant and was supplied without curation.

Ends trimmed: V by 9 bases, J by 6 bases; bases unmatched to a gene: 15. The CDR3 runs 16 residues from the cysteine to the phenylalanine. The kept DNA is CDR3 alone, 48 bases in frame from the first base. Looking up the germline V gene yields CDR1 SNHLY and CDR2 FYNNEI. TCRbeta CDR3 regions were amplified from genomic DNA by means of the immunoSEQ Assay, a bias-controlled multiplex PCR. The authors' pipeline ran thus. The number of nucleated cells in each sample was estimated from the amplification of reference gene primers within the assay. Sequence reads were collapsed and filtered to measure the absolute abundance of every unique TCRbeta CDR3 rearrangement. For each sample, productive Simpson clonality was calculated as the square root of Simpson's diversity index over productive rearrangements. Here the immuneACCESS table is served through TCRdb, limited to in-frame sequences with V and J called. Missing clones are a known gap in these copies; in checked studies unresolved V genes cover under half, and the rest lacks a known reason. Clone size and the V and J calls come from that table; the DNA yielded D and trimming. This sample has some 130,000 clones in its table, and approximately 77% of those were observed once. The ten largest clones capture around 20% of the sample.

The rearrangement joined TRBV2 to TRBJ2-1; TRBD1 matches 9 bases in the middle. Sample: peripheral blood. The TCR sequence derives from a man at least 80 years old with acute or convalescent COVID-19. The base sequence is TGTGCCAGTGAAACAGATACAGGGGGCGGATTCAATGAGCAGTTCTTC. Translated, it reads CASETDTGGGFNEQFF.